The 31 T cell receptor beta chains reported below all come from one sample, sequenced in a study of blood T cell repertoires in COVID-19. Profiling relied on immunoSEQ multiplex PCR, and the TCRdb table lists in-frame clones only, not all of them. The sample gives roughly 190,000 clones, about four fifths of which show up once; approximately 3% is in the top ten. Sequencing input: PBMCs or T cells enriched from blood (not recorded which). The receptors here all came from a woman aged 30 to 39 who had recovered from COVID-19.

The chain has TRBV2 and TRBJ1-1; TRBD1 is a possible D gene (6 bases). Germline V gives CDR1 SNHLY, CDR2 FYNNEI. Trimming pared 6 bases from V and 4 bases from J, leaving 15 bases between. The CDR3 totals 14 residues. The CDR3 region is CASREQGSGTEAFF. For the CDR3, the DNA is TGTGCCAGCAGGGAACAGGGTTCCGGCACTGAAGCTTTCTTT. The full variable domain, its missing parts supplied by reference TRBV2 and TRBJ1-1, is EPEVTQTPSHQVTQMGQEVILRCVPISNHLYFYWYRQILGQKVEFLVSFYNNEISEKSEIFDDQFSVERPDGSNFTLKIRSTKLEDSAMYFCASREQGSGTEAFFGQGTRLTVV.

In nucleotides, the CDR3 is TGTGCCAGCAGCTCGACAGGGGGCGGGGAGCAGTACGTC. Its translation: CASSSTGGGEQYV. The genes are TRBV7-2 and TRBJ2-7, with 10 bases identical to TRBD1. The germline gives CDR1 SGHTA, CDR2 FQGNSA. Unmatched junction bases numbered 4, after V lost 4 bases and J lost 7 bases. This CDR3 has 13 amino acids.

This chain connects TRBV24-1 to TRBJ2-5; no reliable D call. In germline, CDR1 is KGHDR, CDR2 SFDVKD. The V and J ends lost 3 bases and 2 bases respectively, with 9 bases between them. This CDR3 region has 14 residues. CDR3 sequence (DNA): TGTGCCACCAGTGATGCCACATTGCAAGAGACCCAGTACTTC. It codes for CATSDATLQETQYF.

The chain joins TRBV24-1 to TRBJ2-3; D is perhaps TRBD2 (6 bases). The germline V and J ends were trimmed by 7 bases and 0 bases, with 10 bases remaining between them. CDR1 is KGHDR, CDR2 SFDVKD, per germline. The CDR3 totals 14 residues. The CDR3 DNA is TGTGCCACCAGCGCAGGGACTAGCACAGATACGCAGTATTTT. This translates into CATSAGTSTDTQYF.

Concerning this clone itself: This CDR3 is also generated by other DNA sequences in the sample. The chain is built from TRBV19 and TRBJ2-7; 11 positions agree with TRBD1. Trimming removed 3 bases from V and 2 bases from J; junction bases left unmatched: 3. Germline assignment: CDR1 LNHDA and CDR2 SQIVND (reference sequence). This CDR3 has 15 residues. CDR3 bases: TGTGCCAGTAGTATCGGGACAGGGGGGACCTACGAGCAGTACTTC. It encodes CASSIGTGGTYEQYF.

CDR3 coding DNA: TGTGCCAGCAGTGTCGACGGGACTAGCCGGTATGAGCAGTTCTTC. This codes for CASSVDGTSRYEQFF. This chain joins TRBV6-4 and TRBJ2-1; 9 bases fit TRBD2. The CDR3 contains 15 residues. V lost 4 bases and J lost 8; bases outside the gene matches: 9. Germline lookup yields CDR1 MRHNA and CDR2 SNTAGT.

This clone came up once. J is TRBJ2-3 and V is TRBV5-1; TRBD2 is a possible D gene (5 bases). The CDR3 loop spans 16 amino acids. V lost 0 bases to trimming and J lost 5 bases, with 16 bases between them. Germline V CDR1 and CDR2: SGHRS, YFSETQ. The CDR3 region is CASSLGVQVRVDTQYF. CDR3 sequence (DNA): TGCGCCAGCAGCTTGGGCGTCCAGGTGAGGGTAGATACGCAGTATTTT. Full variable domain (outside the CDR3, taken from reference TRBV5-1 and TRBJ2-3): KAGVTQTPRYLIKTRGQQVTLSCSPISGHRSVSWYQQTPGQGLQFLFEYFSETQRNKGNFPGRFSGRQFSNSRSEMNVSTLELGDSALYLCASSLGVQVRVDTQYFGPGTRLTVL.

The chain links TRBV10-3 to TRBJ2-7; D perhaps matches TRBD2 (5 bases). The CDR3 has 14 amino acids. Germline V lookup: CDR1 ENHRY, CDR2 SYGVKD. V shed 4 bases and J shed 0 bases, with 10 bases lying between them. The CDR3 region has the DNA TGTGCCATCAGTGGGACTTCTACCTCCTACGAGCAGTACTTC. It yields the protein CAISGTSTSYEQYF.

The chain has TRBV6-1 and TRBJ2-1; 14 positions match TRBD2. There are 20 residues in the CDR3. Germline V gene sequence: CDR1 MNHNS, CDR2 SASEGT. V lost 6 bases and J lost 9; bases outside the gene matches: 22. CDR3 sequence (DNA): TGTGCCAGCAGGGAAATTAAGACTAGCGGGGGGGCTAATCGGGAGGGTGAGCAGTTCTTC. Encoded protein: CASREIKTSGGANREGEQFF.

As DNA, the CDR3 is TGTGCCATCAGATTAATAGATACGCAGTATTTT. Translating gives CAIRLIDTQYF. This chain uses TRBV10-3 with TRBJ2-3; no clear D. The V end lost 6 bases, the J end lost 5 bases, and 6 bases lay between the germline ends. The germline gives CDR1 ENHRY, CDR2 SYGVKD. The CDR3 is made up of 11 amino acids.

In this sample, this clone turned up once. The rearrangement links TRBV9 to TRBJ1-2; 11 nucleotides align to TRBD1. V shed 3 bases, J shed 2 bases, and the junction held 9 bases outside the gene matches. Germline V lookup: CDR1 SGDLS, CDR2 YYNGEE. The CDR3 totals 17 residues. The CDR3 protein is CASSAFIRDRGNYGYTF. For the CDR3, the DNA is TGTGCCAGCAGCGCTTTTATTCGGGACAGGGGGAACTATGGCTACACCTTC.

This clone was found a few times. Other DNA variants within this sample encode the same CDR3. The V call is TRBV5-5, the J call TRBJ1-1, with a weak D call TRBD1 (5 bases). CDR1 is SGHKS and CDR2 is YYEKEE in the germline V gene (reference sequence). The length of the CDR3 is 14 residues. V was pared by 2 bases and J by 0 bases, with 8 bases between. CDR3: CASSFGDLNTEAFF. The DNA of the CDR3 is TGTGCCAGCAGCTTCGGGGACTTGAACACTGAAGCTTTCTTT.

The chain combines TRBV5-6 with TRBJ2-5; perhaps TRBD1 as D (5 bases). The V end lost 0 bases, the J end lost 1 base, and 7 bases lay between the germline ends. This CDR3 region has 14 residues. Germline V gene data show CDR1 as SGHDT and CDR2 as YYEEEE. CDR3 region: CASSLVQVQETQYF. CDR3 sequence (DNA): TGTGCCAGCAGCTTGGTACAGGTCCAAGAGACCCAGTACTTC.

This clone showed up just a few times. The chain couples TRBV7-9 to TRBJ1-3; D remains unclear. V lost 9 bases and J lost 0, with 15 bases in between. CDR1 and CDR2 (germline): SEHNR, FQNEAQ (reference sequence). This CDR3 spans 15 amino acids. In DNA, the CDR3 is TGTGCCAGTGATGAGTCGAGGGCCTCTGGAAACACCATATATTTT. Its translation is CASDESRASGNTIYF. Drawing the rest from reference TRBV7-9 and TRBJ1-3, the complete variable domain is DTGVSQNPRHKITKRGQNVTFRCDPISEHNRLYWYRQTLGQGPEFLTYFQNEAQLEKSRLLSDRFSAERPKGSFSTLEIQRTEQGDSAMYLCASDESRASGNTIYFGEGSWLTVV.

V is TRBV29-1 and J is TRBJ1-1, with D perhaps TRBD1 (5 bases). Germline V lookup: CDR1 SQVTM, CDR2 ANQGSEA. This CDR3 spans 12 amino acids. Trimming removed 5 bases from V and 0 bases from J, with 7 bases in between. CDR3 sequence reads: CSVKTVNTEAFF. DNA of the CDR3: TGCAGCGTTAAGACAGTGAACACTGAAGCTTTCTTT.

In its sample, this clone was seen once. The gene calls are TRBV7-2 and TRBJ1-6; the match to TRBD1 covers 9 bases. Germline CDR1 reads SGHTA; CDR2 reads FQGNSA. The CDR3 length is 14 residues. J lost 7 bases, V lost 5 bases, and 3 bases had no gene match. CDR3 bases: TGTGCCAGCAGCACTGGGACAGGGAATTCACCCCTCCACTTT. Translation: CASSTGTGNSPLHF.

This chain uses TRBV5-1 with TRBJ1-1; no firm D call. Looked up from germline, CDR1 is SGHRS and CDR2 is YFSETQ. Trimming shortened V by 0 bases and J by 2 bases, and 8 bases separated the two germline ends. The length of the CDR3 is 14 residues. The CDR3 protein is CASSLAGTNTEAFF. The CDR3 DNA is TGCGCCAGCAGCTTGGCGGGAACCAACACTGAAGCTTTCTTT.

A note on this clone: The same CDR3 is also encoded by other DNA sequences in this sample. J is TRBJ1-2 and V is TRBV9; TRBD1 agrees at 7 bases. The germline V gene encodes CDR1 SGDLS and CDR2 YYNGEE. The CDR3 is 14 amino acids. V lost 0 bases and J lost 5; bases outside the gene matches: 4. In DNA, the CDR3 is TGTGCCAGCAGCGTAGGACAGGGAACTTATGGCTACACCTTC. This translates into CASSVGQGTYGYTF.

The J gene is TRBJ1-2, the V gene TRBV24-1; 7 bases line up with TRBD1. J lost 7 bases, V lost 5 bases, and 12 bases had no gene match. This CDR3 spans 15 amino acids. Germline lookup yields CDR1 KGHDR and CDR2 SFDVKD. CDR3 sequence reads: CATSAGQTQVGGYTF. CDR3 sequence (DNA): TGTGCCACCAGTGCGGGACAGACCCAAGTGGGTGGCTACACCTTC.

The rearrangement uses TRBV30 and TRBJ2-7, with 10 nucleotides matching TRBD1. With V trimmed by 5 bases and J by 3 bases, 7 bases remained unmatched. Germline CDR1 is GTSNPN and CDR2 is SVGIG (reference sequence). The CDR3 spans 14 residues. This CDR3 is CAWCPGTGDYEQYF. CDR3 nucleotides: TGTGCCTGGTGCCCCGGGACAGGGGACTACGAGCAGTACTTC.

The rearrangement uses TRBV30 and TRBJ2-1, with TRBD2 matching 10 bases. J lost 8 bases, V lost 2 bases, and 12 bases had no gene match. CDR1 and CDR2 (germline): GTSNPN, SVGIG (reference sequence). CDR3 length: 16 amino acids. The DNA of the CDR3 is TGTGCCTGGAGTAGCCCATTTAGCGGGAGGTCCTATGAGCAGTTCTTC. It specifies CAWSSPFSGRSYEQFF.

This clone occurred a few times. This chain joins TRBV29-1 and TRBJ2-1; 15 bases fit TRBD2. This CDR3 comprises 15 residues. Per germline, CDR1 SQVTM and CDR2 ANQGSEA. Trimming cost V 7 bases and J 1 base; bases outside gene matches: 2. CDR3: CSGGLAGGSYNEQFF. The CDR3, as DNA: TGCAGCGGAGGACTAGCGGGGGGGTCCTACAATGAGCAGTTCTTC.

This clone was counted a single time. The CDR3 DNA reads as TGCGCCAGCCACCCGACAGGGTCGGGCAATTCACCCCTCCACTTT. Protein product: CASHPTGSGNSPLHF. The rearrangement uses TRBV5-1 and TRBJ1-6, with TRBD1 identical over 7 bases. Germline V CDR1 and CDR2: SGHRS, YFSETQ. V shed 7 bases, J shed 7 bases, and the junction held 11 bases outside the gene matches. The CDR3 runs 15 residues.

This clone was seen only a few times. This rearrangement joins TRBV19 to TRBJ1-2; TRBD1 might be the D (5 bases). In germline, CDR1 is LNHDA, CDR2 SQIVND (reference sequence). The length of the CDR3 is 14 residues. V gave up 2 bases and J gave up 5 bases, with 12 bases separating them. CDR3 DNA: TGTGCCAGTAGTATAACAGCGGGGGGATATGGCTACACCTTC. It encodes CASSITAGGYGYTF.

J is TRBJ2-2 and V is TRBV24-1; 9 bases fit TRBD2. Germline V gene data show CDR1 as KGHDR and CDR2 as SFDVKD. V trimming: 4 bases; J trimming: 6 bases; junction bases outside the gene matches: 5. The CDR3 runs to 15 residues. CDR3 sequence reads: CATSDAGGPAGELFF. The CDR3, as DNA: TGTGCCACCAGTGACGCGGGAGGGCCGGCCGGGGAGCTGTTTTTT.

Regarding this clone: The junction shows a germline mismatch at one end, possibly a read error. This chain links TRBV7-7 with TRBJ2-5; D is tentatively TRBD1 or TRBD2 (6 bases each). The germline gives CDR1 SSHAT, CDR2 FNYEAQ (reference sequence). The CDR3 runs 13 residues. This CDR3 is CASSLGGGETQYF. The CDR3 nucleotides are TGTGCTAGCAGCTTAGGAGGGGGAGAGACCCAGTACTTC.

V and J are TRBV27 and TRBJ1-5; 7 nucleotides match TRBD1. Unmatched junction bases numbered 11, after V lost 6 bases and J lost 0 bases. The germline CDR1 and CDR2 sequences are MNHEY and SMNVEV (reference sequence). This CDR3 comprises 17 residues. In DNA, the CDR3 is TGTGCCAGCAGAGCTGGGACAGCTTCTTATAGCAATCAGCCCCAGCATTTT. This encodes CASRAGTASYSNQPQHF.

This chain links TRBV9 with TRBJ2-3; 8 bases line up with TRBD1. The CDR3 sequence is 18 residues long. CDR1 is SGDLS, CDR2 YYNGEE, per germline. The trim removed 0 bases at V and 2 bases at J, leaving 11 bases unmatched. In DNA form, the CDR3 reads TGTGCCAGCAGCGTAGTGGGGGTGGGACAGGCATACACAGATACGCAGTATTTT. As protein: CASSVVGVGQAYTDTQYF.

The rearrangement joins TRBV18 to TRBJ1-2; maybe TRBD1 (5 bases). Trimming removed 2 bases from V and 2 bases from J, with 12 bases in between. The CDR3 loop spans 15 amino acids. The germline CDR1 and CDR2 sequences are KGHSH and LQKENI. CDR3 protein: CASSPWEGTNYGYTF. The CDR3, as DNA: TGTGCCAGCTCACCATGGGAGGGGACCAACTATGGCTACACCTTC.

This CDR3 is CASSHTSQGAQGYTF. DNA of the CDR3: TGTGCCAGCAGTCACACCAGTCAGGGGGCGCAGGGCTACACCTTC. The V call is TRBV5-4, the J call TRBJ1-2; TRBD1 agrees at 8 bases. The ends lost 5 bases at V and 8 bases at J; junction bases unmatched: 14. The CDR3 is 15 amino acids. Germline V gives CDR1 SGHNT, CDR2 YYREEE (reference sequence).

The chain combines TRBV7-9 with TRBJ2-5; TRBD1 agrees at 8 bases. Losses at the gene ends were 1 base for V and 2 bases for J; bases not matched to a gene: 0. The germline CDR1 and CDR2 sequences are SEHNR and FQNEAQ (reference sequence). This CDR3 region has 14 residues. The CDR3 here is CASSLDRGQETQYF. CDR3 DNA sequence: TGTGCCAGCAGCTTAGACAGGGGGCAAGAGACCCAGTACTTC.